This T cell receptor (beta chain) originates from a study of metastatic and nonmetastatic thyroid tumors. On the study more broadly: Across blood and tumor or nodule tissue, repertoires from malignant and benign thyroid patients were compared with one another. Study-level points and caveats: It was reported that TCR beta diversity was significantly higher in malignant thyroid tumors than benign nodules, in blood and tumor.

Thyroid surgery took place with no prior treatment in any patient. V lost 6 bases and J lost 4; bases outside the gene matches: 5. CDR3 length: 13 residues. Germline CDR1 and CDR2: LNHNV and YYDKDF (reference sequence). A note on this clone: What it binds is unknown.

Per the original data handling: Building a distant-metastasis classifier for papillary thyroid cancer drew on CDR3 differences across clinicopathological groups. With MiXCR, TCRdb reprocessed the PCR reads. For this entry, the V and J calls and clone size follow TCRdb and not the study's own pipeline. The sample holds 20,000 to 25,000 clones, roughly 22% seen once. The clonotype comes from a female donor with papillary thyroid cancer or a benign thyroid nodule (not recorded which). Some clones in this sample may be carry-over from other donors' samples. This rearrangement joins TRBV15 to TRBJ1-2, with TRBD1 matching 7 bases. Specimen: blood. Here the CDR3 reads CATSIGTAYGYTF. CDR3 in DNA: TGTGCCACCAGTATTGGGACAGCCTATGGCTACACCTTC.